The clone carrying this T cell receptor beta chain was detected a few times. CDR1 and CDR2 from the germline V gene are SGHRS and YFSETQ. J gave up 6 bases and V 3 bases, and 5 bases lay outside the gene matches. The CDR3 is 15 residues long. Original methodology: Amplified reference gene primers provided the basis for estimating nucleated cell counts. Profiled with immunoSEQ multiplex PCR; TCRdb holds only in-frame clones, not every one. The DNA gave D and trimming, while V, J and clone size come from that table. The sample yields some 250,000 clones, around four fifths seen once. The sample comes from a study of blood T cell repertoires in COVID-19. Across the study: Whether acute or convalescent, the COVID-19 samples came from the United States, Italy and Spain. The analysed material was cDNA or gDNA that came from T cells, B-cell-depleted T cells, or PBMCs.

This TCR came from a man aged 40-50 years with acute or convalescent COVID-19. V usage is TRBV5-1 and J usage is TRBJ2-1; TRBD2 matches 11 bases. The material sequenced was peripheral blood. The CDR3 here is CASSSLAGASNEQFF. The CDR3 nucleotides are TGCGCCAGCAGCTCACTAGCGGGAGCCAGCAATGAGCAGTTCTTC.